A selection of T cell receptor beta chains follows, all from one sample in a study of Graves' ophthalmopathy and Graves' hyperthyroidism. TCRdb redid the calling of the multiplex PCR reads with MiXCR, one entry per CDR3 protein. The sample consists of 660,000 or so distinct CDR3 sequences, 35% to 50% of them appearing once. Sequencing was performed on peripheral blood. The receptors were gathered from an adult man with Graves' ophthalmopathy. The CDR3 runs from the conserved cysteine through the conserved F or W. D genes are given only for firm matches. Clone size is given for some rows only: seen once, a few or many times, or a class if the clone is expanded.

DNA: TGTGCCACCAGTGATCCCGGGACAGTGGAAACCGGGGAGCTGTTTTTT
CDR3: CATSDPGTVETGELFF
V: TRBV24-1
D: TRBD1
size: many
J: TRBJ2-2

DNA: TGTGCCAGCAGCACCCCGACAGGGGGATTGACCGGGGAGCTGTTTTTT
CDR3: CASSTPTGGLTGELFF
V: TRBV9
D: TRBD1
size: few
J: TRBJ2-2

DNA: TGTGCCACCAGCAGATCCGGGACAGACTATGGCTACACCTTC
CDR3: CATSRSGTDYGYTF
V: TRBV15
D: TRBD1
size: once
J: TRBJ1-2

DNA: TGTGCCAGCAGTGGAAACCGGGACAACTCTGGGGCCAACGTCCTGACTTTC
CDR3: CASSGNRDNSGANVLTF
V: TRBV6-4
D: NA
size: few
J: TRBJ2-6

DNA: TGCAGTGCTAGCCCTGACAGGGGGCTTGGTCAGCCCCAGCATTTT
CDR3: CSASPDRGLGQPQHF
V: TRBV20-1
D: TRBD1
size: NA
J: TRBJ1-5

DNA: TGCGCCAGCAGCCAGGGCTCGATCTACGAGCAGTACTTC
CDR3: CASSQGSIYEQYF
V: TRBV4-1
D: NA
size: NA
J: TRBJ2-7

DNA: TGCGCCAGCAGCCCTAGCGTCCAAGAGGCCCAGTACTTC
CDR3: CASSPSVQEAQYF
V: TRBV5-1
D: NA
size: NA
J: TRBJ2-5

DNA: TGTGCCCCGACAGGAGCTGGAAACACCATATATTTT
CDR3: CAPTGAGNTIYF
V: TRBV25-1
D: NA
size: NA
J: TRBJ1-3

DNA: TGCAGCGTCGCGAAGGGAGTCAATGGCTACACCTTC
CDR3: CSVAKGVNGYTF
V: TRBV29-1
D: NA
size: NA
J: TRBJ1-2

DNA: TGCGCCAGCAGCCCCCGGGACAGCGGCGATTCACCCCTCCACTTT
CDR3: CASSPRDSGDSPLHF
V: TRBV5-1
D: TRBD1
size: many
J: TRBJ1-6

DNA: TGTGCCAGCAGTCCCGGTGGGACAGGTTCCTACGAGCAGTACTTC
CDR3: CASSPGGTGSYEQYF
V: TRBV6-6
D: TRBD1
size: few
J: TRBJ2-7

DNA: TGCGCCAGCAGCCAAGGGACAGGGAACTATGGGGCCAACGTCCTGACTTTC
CDR3: CASSQGTGNYGANVLTF
V: TRBV4-1
D: TRBD1
size: NA
J: TRBJ2-6

DNA: TGCAGCACCCCCTCCGACCTCTGGGGGGAAAAACTGTTTTTT
CDR3: CSTPSDLWGEKLFF
V: TRBV29-1
D: NA
size: NA
J: TRBJ1-4

DNA: TGTGCCAGCAGCCCGGGGACAGGGAAGTTCGAGCAGTACTTC
CDR3: CASSPGTGKFEQYF
V: TRBV5-6
D: TRBD1
size: NA
J: TRBJ2-7

DNA: TGTGCCAGCAGCTCGGGAAGCACTGGTGAAAAACTGTTTTTT
CDR3: CASSSGSTGEKLFF
V: TRBV2
D: NA
size: NA
J: TRBJ1-4

DNA: TGTGCCAGTACTCGGGACACTAACTATGGCTACACCTTC
CDR3: CASTRDTNYGYTF
V: TRBV19
D: NA
size: many
J: TRBJ1-2

DNA: TGTGCCAGTGGTATAGATATTTCGGGAGTTGGCCAGACCCAGTACTTC
CDR3: CASGIDISGVGQTQYF
V: TRBV19
D: NA
size: NA
J: TRBJ2-5

DNA: TGCAGCGTTGAAGCACAGGGGTGGAGCACTGAAGCTTTCTTT
CDR3: CSVEAQGWSTEAFF
V: TRBV29-1
D: TRBD1
size: many
J: TRBJ1-1

DNA: TGTGCCAGTAGTATTGGGGACAGGGGCTACTCTGAAGCTTTCTTT
CDR3: CASSIGDRGYSEAFF
V: TRBV19
D: TRBD1
size: NA
J: TRBJ1-1

DNA: TGTGCCAGCAGTGGTCGGACAGGGGGAACTGAAGCTTTCTTT
CDR3: CASSGRTGGTEAFF
V: TRBV2
D: TRBD1
size: NA
J: TRBJ1-1

DNA: TGTGCCAGCAGCTCCCTAGCTGCAACTAATGAAAAACTGTTTTTT
CDR3: CASSSLAATNEKLFF
V: TRBV7-9
D: NA
size: NA
J: TRBJ1-4

DNA: TGTGCCACCAGTGCCACACAAGGGGGCAACTATGGCTACACCTTC
CDR3: CATSATQGGNYGYTF
V: TRBV24-1
D: TRBD1
size: many
J: TRBJ1-2

DNA: TGTGCCAACAGTCCGACAGGGTACGAGCAGTACTTC
CDR3: CANSPTGYEQYF
V: TRBV14
D: TRBD1
size: NA
J: TRBJ2-7

DNA: TGTGCCAGTAGTACCGGGACAGGGAACGAGCAGTACTTC
CDR3: CASSTGTGNEQYF
V: TRBV19
D: TRBD1
size: many
J: TRBJ2-7

DNA: TGTGCCAGCAGCCGAATGGGCAGGCCGAGCTCTGGAAACACCATATATTTT
CDR3: CASSRMGRPSSGNTIYF
V: TRBV6-5
D: NA
size: many
J: TRBJ1-3

DNA: TGCAGTGCTAGAGGAGGGCCTAGCGGTCTAGCGGATACGCAGTATTTT
CDR3: CSARGGPSGLADTQYF
V: TRBV20-1
D: TRBD2
size: NA
J: TRBJ2-3

DNA: TGTGCCAGCAGCTCTAGTGGGCGGCAAGGCTACACCTTC
CDR3: CASSSSGRQGYTF
V: TRBV7-9
D: NA
size: NA
J: TRBJ1-2

DNA: TGTGCCAGCACCCCGACAGGGACGGATGAAAAACTGTTTTTT
CDR3: CASTPTGTDEKLFF
V: TRBV7-2
D: TRBD1
size: many
J: TRBJ1-4

DNA: TGTGCCAGCAGTTACAGGGTTGCCGGCTACACCTTC
CDR3: CASSYRVAGYTF
V: TRBV12-3/TRBV12-4
D: NA
size: many
J: TRBJ1-2

DNA: TGTGCCAGCAGTAGGGGGACAGGGGAAACTGAAGCTTTCTTT
CDR3: CASSRGTGETEAFF
V: TRBV12-3/TRBV12-4
D: TRBD1
size: many
J: TRBJ1-1

DNA: TGTGCCAGCAGCCAAGAGATCTACGAGCAGTACTTC
CDR3: CASSQEIYEQYF
V: TRBV7-2
D: NA
size: NA
J: TRBJ2-7

DNA: TGTGCCAGCAGCGCCGAAGGGGAGCCTCGGTACGAGCAGTACTTC
CDR3: CASSAEGEPRYEQYF
V: TRBV7-9
D: NA
size: many
J: TRBJ2-7

DNA: TGTGCCAGCAGGGTTGCAAACTATGGCTACACCTTC
CDR3: CASRVANYGYTF
V: TRBV2
D: NA
size: NA
J: TRBJ1-2

DNA: TGTGCCAGCAGCTACGACCGGACTAGCGAGGAGACCCAGTACTTC
CDR3: CASSYDRTSEETQYF
V: TRBV7-3
D: TRBD2
size: NA
J: TRBJ2-5

DNA: TGTGCCAGCAGCCTACGGACTAGCGAGGGGGGAGCCGGGGAGCTGTTTTTT
CDR3: CASSLRTSEGGAGELFF
V: TRBV7-3
D: TRBD2
size: NA
J: TRBJ2-2

DNA: TGTGCCACCAGTGAGCCGGGACCCTCGTCAAACGGCTACACCTTC
CDR3: CATSEPGPSSNGYTF
V: TRBV24-1
D: NA
size: NA
J: TRBJ1-2

DNA: TGTGCCAGTAGTATCGGATCGGGACAGTATAATTCACCCCTCCACTTT
CDR3: CASSIGSGQYNSPLHF
V: TRBV19
D: TRBD1
size: many
J: TRBJ1-6

DNA: TGTGCCATCAGTGTTGTGGGAGCAGCGAACACCGGGGAGCTGTTTTTT
CDR3: CAISVVGAANTGELFF
V: TRBV10-3
D: NA
size: many
J: TRBJ2-2

DNA: TGCAGCAGTGAACAGGGAGGTTCGACTGAAGCTTTCTTT
CDR3: CSSEQGGSTEAFF
V: TRBV29-1
D: NA
size: NA
J: TRBJ1-1

DNA: TGTGCCAGTGTGGGGGGGCTCGACTATGGCTACACCTTC
CDR3: CASVGGLDYGYTF
V: TRBV2
D: NA
size: many
J: TRBJ1-2

DNA: TGTGCCAGCAGCTTTTTACGGGAGGGAGAGACCCAGCATTTT
CDR3: CASSFLREGETQHF
V: TRBV7-9
D: NA
size: few
J: TRBJ1-5

DNA: TGCGCCAGCAGCTTGGCTGGGGGACAGGCCTTCTACGAGCAGTACTTC
CDR3: CASSLAGGQAFYEQYF
V: TRBV5-1
D: TRBD1
size: few
J: TRBJ2-7

DNA: TGTGCCAGCAGCTCGGGGGAGAGTGGCTACACCTTC
CDR3: CASSSGESGYTF
V: TRBV7-8
D: NA
size: once
J: TRBJ1-2

DNA: TGCAGCGACGGCGGCGAGCAGTACTTC
CDR3: CSDGGEQYF
V: TRBV29-1
D: NA
size: NA
J: TRBJ2-7

DNA: TGTGCCAGCAGCTTGGCGGGCGGGAGCTCCTATAATTCACCCCTCCACTTT
CDR3: CASSLAGGSSYNSPLHF
V: TRBV12-3/TRBV12-4
D: NA
size: few
J: TRBJ1-6

DNA: TGCGCCAGCAGCCAAGGTATCTACGTCGGTTTAGGCAATTCACCCCTCCACTTT
CDR3: CASSQGIYVGLGNSPLHF
V: TRBV7-9
D: NA
size: few
J: TRBJ1-6

DNA: TGCGCCAGCAGCCCGCTACCCGCTCAGCCCCAGCATTTT
CDR3: CASSPLPAQPQHF
V: TRBV4-1
D: NA
size: few
J: TRBJ1-5

DNA: TGCAGTGCTCTGGACACGATCTCCTACGAGCAGTACTTC
CDR3: CSALDTISYEQYF
V: TRBV20-1
D: NA
size: many
J: TRBJ2-7

DNA: TGTGCCAGCAGCTTATTCCTTCCTGGGGCCAACGTCCTGACTTTC
CDR3: CASSLFLPGANVLTF
V: TRBV7-9
D: NA
size: many
J: TRBJ2-6

DNA: TGCGCCAGCAGCCAAGATCCGGCGTTTGTCCTGACTTTC
CDR3: CASSQDPAFVLTF
V: TRBV7-9
D: NA
size: NA
J: TRBJ2-6

DNA: TGTGCCAGCACCTCGGGGCGGCAAGAGACCCAGTACTTC
CDR3: CASTSGRQETQYF
V: TRBV7-9
D: NA
size: many
J: TRBJ2-5

DNA: TGCGCCAGCAGCGCTACAGGGCAAGAGACCCAGTACTTC
CDR3: CASSATGQETQYF
V: TRBV4-1
D: NA
size: NA
J: TRBJ2-5

DNA: TGCAGTGCTAGAGAGAGGACAGGTAGCTCCTACGAGCAGTACTTC
CDR3: CSARERTGSSYEQYF
V: TRBV20-1
D: TRBD1
size: many
J: TRBJ2-7

DNA: TGTGCCAGCAGCCTTATGGGAACAGGGCTCCCTGAAGCTTTCTTT
CDR3: CASSLMGTGLPEAFF
V: TRBV7-9
D: NA
size: many
J: TRBJ1-1

DNA: TGTGCCAGCAGCCTTCCGGGGACCAGAGAGACCCAGTACTTC
CDR3: CASSLPGTRETQYF
V: TRBV9
D: NA
size: few
J: TRBJ2-5